These 16 T cell receptor beta chains were all obtained from the same sample, sequenced in a study of tumor-infiltrating lymphocytes in primary liver carcinoma. Starting material of 500 ng total RNA yielded TCR beta cDNA via a constant-region primer. Generation of the TCR beta libraries relied on three nested multiplex PCR rounds using slightly modified ARM-PCR. The first two PCR rounds, around 10 cycles each, used TRBV1-TRBV30 forward primers and a C-beta reverse primer. One entry per CDR3 protein, called by TCRdb with MiXCR from the multiplex PCR reads. The sample shows approximately 64,000 distinct CDR3 sequences, around 69% of them seen only once. The roughly 17-31 mg bulk tissue piece was not sorted before simultaneous RNA and DNA extraction. Sequencing input: liver tumor tissue from sampling region 4. Subset indicated: tumor region T4, right-lateral pole. Source of these receptors: a man aged 35 to 55 with primary liver carcinoma and hepatitis B virus infection.

To note about this clonotype: A much bigger clone sits one base away, suggesting this may be a read error. The chain couples TRBV29-1 to TRBJ1-2; unclear D gene. Germline assignment: CDR1 SQVTM and CDR2 ANQGSEA. This CDR3 contains 10 residues. The V end lost 4 bases, the J end lost 9 bases, and 9 bases lay between the germline ends. This chain's CDR3 is CSVGTDRYTF. The CDR3 DNA reads TGCAGCGTTGGCACCGACCGCTACACCTTC.

A word on this clonotype: A much bigger clone sits one base away, suggesting this may be a read error. This is likely a read error, given that the CDR3 carries no conserved phenylalanine or tryptophan at its end. V gene TRBV7-9 combines with J gene TRBJ2-1; D possibly corresponds to TRBD2 (5 bases). CDR1 is SEHNR, CDR2 FQNEAQ, per germline (reference sequence). This CDR3 is built from 15 residues. V was trimmed by 4 bases and J by 4 bases, leaving 14 bases between them. The CDR3 reads CASSSERTNYNEQFL. CDR3 DNA: TGTGCCAGCAGCTCGGAGCGGACCAATTACAATGAGCAGTTCTTA.

A note on this clonotype: The junction departs from the called germline gene at one end, perhaps through a read error. The chain uses TRBV11-2 and TRBJ2-5; possibly TRBD2 for D (6 bases). The CDR3 runs 16 residues. CDR1 is SGHAT, CDR2 FQNNGV, per germline. DNA for the CDR3: TGTACCAGCAGCCGAACTCCTGGCGGGGCGAAAGTGACCCAGTACTTC. Translating gives CTSSRTPGGAKVTQYF.

About this clonotype itself: One junction end disagrees with the germline gene, perhaps due to a read error. This chain links TRBV6-1 with TRBJ2-2; D is possibly TRBD2 (5 bases). Germline CDR1 reads MNHNS; CDR2 reads SASEGT. The CDR3 is 14 amino acids. CDR3 region: CVSSGLAITGELSF. The CDR3 DNA reads as TGTGTCAGCAGTGGGTTAGCGATCACCGGGGAGCTGTCTTTT.

In this sample, this clonotype turned up many times. V usage is TRBV12-3 or TRBV12-4 and J usage is TRBJ1-1; D ambiguous. Trimming removed 7 bases at V and 1 base at J, with 13 bases between. CDR3 length: 14 residues. CDR3 nucleotide sequence: TGTGCCAGCACCCCCGGGAGGCAGAACACTGAAGCTTTCTTT. Residues: CASTPGRQNTEAFF.

On this clonotype itself: The junction differs from germline at one of its ends, possibly a read error. V gene TRBV12-3 or TRBV12-4 combines with J gene TRBJ2-7, with TRBD2 matching over 14 bases. The CDR3 is made up of 15 amino acids. The CDR3 is CTSSGLAGGPGVQYF. As DNA, the CDR3 is TGTACCAGCAGCGGACTAGCGGGGGGTCCGGGCGTGCAGTACTTC.

As regards this clonotype: One junction end disagrees with the germline gene, perhaps due to a read error. The rearrangement links TRBV20-1 to TRBJ1-4; D uncertain. From germline, CDR1 is DFQATT and CDR2 SNEGSKA (reference sequence). This CDR3 comprises 11 residues. CDR3 protein: CSTDDNERLFF. CDR3 DNA: TGCAGCACCGACGATAATGAAAGACTGTTTTTT.

This clonotype counts as medium-sized. V and J are TRBV11-2 and TRBJ1-5; no firm D call. Between the trimmed V and J ends, which lost 4 bases and 1 base, there was a span of 5 bases. The CDR3 loop spans 13 amino acids. The germline V gene has CDR1 SGHAT and CDR2 FQNNGV. CDR3 bases: TGTGCCAGCAGCTCCCAGAGCAATCAGCCCCAGCATTTT. Encoded protein: CASSSQSNQPQHF.

This clonotype was seen only a few times. The V gene is TRBV5-4, the J gene TRBJ1-5; 8 nucleotides agree with TRBD1. Germline trimming cut 8 bases from V and 4 bases from J; bases unmatched to any gene: 2. Germline assignment: CDR1 SGHNT and CDR2 YYREEE (reference sequence). This CDR3 is 12 amino acids long. This chain's CDR3 is CASYRGNQPQHF. CDR3 sequence (DNA): TGTGCCAGTTACAGGGGGAATCAGCCCCAGCATTTT.

On this clonotype itself: Its ends do not fully match the called genes, so a read error is possible. The chain joins TRBV11-2 to TRBJ2-1; 10 bases fit TRBD2. The CDR3 runs 15 residues. CDR1 is SGHAT and CDR2 is FQNNGV in the germline V gene. This CDR3 is CASSPQREGLGEQSF. The CDR3 region has the DNA TGTGCCAGCAGCCCCCAGCGGGAGGGATTAGGTGAACAGTCCTTC.

This chain connects TRBV6-7 to TRBJ2-1; TRBD2 matches 9 bases. TRBV6-7 is classed as an ORF, of uncertain function. The ends lost 2 bases at V and 0 bases at J; junction bases unmatched: 11. CDR3 size: 19 residues. The CDR3 DNA is TGTGCCAGCAGTTACCCGGCTAGCGGGAATTTTATCTCCTACAATGAGCAGTTCTTC. It yields the protein CASSYPASGNFISYNEQFF.

The sample holds many counts of this clonotype. The chain is built from TRBV5-6 and TRBJ2-5; the match to TRBD1 covers 7 bases. The CDR3 runs 17 residues. Germline values: CDR1 SGHDT, CDR2 YYEEEE. The V gene end was trimmed by 4 bases and the J gene end by 0 bases; junction bases not matched to a gene: 12. This CDR3 reads CASSGPTGTVNQETQYF. The CDR3 nucleotides are TGTGCCAGCAGCGGCCCGACCGGGACAGTGAACCAAGAGACCCAGTACTTC.

The chain joins TRBV29-1 to TRBJ2-7, with 10 bases that match TRBD2. The CDR3 totals 13 residues. The germline CDR1 and CDR2 sequences are SQVTM and ANQGSEA. J was trimmed by 5 bases and V by 3 bases; bases with no gene match: 4. The CDR3 reads CSVDVAGGNEQYF. The CDR3 nucleotides are TGCAGCGTTGATGTAGCGGGAGGTAACGAGCAGTACTTC.

Concerning this clonotype: A read error is possible here, since a much larger clone lies one base away. V and J are TRBV6-6 and TRBJ2-7; D is possibly TRBD1 or TRBD2 (6 bases each). The CDR3 is made up of 15 amino acids. Germline values: CDR1 MNHNY, CDR2 SVGAGI (reference sequence). In nucleotides, the CDR3 is TGTGCCAGCAGTTACCCCGAAGGGGGAGGAGACGAGCGGTACTTC. Its translation: CASSYPEGGGDERYF.

The chain employs TRBV29-1 and TRBJ1-4; the D is unclear. V lost 6 bases and J 7 bases, leaving 15 bases between the germline ends. The germline V gene encodes CDR1 SQVTM and CDR2 ANQGSEA. The CDR3 has 13 amino acids. In DNA, the CDR3 is TGCAGCGTGTGGGGAGGGCCGGGTGAAAAACTGTTTTTT. Translation: CSVWGGPGEKLFF. Full variable domain (outside the CDR3, taken from reference TRBV29-1 and TRBJ1-4): SAVISQKPSRDICQRGTSLTIQCQVDSQVTMMFWYRQQPGQSLTLIATANQGSEATYESGFVIDKFPISRPNLTFSTLTVSNMSPEDSSIYLCSVWGGPGEKLFFGSGTQLSVL.

By frequency in the sample, this clonotype is medium-sized. This sequence joins TRBV11-2 and TRBJ1-1; a possible D gene is TRBD1 (5 bases). CDR3 length: 15 amino acids. In germline, CDR1 is SGHAT, CDR2 FQNNGV. The V end was cut by 5 bases, the J end by 2 bases, with 15 bases between. The CDR3 nucleotides are TGTGCCAGCAGCCCGGGGCGTGGAAGTAACACTGAAGCTTTCTTT. Protein sequence: CASSPGRGSNTEAFF.